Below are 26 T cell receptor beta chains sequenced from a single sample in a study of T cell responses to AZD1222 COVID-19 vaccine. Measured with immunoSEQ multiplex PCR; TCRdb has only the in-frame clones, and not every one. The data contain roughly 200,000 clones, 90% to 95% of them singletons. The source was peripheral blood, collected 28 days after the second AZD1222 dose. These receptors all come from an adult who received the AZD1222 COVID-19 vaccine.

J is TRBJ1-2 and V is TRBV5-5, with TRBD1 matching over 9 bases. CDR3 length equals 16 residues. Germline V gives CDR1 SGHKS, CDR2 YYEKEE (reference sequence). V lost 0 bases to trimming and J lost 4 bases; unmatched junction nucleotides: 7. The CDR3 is CASSLAGTGPSYGYTF. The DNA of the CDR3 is TGTGCCAGCAGCTTGGCGGGGACAGGGCCAAGCTATGGCTACACCTTC.

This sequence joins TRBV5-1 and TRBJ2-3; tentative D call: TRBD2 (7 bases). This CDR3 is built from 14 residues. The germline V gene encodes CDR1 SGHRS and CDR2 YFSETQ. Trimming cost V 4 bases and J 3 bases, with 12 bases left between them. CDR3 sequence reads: CASSGGGPTDTQYF. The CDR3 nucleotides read TGCGCCAGCAGCGGGGGGGGCCCAACAGATACGCAGTATTTT.

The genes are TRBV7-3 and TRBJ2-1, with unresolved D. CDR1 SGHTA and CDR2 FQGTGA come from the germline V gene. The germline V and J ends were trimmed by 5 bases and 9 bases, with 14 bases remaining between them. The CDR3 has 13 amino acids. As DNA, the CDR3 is TGTGCCAGCAGCCCCTTCAAGATCGGTGAGCAGTTCTTC. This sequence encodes CASSPFKIGEQFF.

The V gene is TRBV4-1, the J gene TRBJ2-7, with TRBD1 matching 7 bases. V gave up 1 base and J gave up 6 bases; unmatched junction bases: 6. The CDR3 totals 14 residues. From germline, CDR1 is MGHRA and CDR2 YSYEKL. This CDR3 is CASSQGRGQSEQYF. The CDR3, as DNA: TGCGCCAGCAGCCAAGGAAGGGGGCAGAGCGAGCAGTACTTC.

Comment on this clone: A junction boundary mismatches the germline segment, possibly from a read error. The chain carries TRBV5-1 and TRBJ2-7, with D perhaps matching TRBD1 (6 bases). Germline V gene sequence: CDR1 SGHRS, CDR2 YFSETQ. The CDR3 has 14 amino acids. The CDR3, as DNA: TGTGCCAGCAGCTTGGTGGGGGCTGACTACGAGCAGTACTTC. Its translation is CASSLVGADYEQYF. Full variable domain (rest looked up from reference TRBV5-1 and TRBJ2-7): KAGVTQTPRYLIKTRGQQVTLSCSPISGHRSVSWYQQTPGQGLQFLFEYFSETQRNKGNFPGRFSGRQFSNSRSEMNVSTLELGDSALYLCASSLVGADYEQYFGPGTRLTVT.

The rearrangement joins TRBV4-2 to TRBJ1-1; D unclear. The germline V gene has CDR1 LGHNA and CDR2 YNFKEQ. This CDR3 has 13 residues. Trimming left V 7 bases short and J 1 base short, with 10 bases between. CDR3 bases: TGTGCCAGCACCACCGGACCGAACACTGAAGCTTTCTTT. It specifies CASTTGPNTEAFF.

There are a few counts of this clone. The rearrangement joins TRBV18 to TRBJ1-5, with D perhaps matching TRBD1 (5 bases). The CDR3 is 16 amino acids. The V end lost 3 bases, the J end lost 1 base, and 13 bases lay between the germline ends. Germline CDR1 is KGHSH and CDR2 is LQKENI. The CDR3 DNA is TGTGCCAGCTCACCGCAGGGAGTCGCGAGCAATCAGCCCCAGCATTTT. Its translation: CASSPQGVASNQPQHF.

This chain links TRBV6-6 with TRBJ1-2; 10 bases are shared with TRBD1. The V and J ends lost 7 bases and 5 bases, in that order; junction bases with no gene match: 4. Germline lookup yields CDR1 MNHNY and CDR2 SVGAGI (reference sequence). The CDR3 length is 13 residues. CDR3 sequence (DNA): TGTGCCAGCACTCGGACAGGGGGGTATGGCTACACCTTC. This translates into CASTRTGGYGYTF.

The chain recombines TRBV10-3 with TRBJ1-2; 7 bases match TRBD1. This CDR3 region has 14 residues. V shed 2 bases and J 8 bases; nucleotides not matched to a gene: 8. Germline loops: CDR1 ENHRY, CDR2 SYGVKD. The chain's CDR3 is CAISETGERQGYTF. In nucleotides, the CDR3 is TGTGCCATCAGTGAGACAGGGGAGAGACAGGGCTACACCTTC.

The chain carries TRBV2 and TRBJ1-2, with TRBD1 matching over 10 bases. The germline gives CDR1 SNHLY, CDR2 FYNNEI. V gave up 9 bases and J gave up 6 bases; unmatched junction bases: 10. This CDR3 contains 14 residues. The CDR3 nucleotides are TGTGCCAGTTCCCGACAGGGGGCGCGGGATGGCTACACCTTC. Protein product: CASSRQGARDGYTF.

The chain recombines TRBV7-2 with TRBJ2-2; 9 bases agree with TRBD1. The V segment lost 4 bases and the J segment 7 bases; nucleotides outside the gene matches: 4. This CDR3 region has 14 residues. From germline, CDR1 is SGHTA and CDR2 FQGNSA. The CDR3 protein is CASSSDRGIGELFF. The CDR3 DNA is TGTGCCAGCAGCTCGGACAGGGGAATCGGGGAGCTGTTTTTT.

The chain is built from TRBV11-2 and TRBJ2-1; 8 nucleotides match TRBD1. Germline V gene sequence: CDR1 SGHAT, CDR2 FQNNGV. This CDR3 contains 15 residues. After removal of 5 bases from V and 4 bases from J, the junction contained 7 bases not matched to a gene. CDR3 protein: CASSHQGARYNEQFF. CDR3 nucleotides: TGTGCCAGCAGCCACCAGGGGGCGAGATACAATGAGCAGTTCTTC.

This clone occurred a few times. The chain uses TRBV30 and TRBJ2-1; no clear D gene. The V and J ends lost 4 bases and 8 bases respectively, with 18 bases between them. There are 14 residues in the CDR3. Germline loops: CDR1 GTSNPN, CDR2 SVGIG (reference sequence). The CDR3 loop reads CAWTNVGGEYEQFF. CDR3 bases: TGTGCCTGGACTAATGTCGGTGGGGAATATGAGCAGTTCTTC.

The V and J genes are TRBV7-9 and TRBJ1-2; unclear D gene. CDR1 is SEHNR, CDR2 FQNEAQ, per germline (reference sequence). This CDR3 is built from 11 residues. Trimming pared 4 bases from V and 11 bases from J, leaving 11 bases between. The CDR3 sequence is CASSYPGEYTF. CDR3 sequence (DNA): TGTGCCAGCAGCTACCCTGGGGAGTACACCTTC.

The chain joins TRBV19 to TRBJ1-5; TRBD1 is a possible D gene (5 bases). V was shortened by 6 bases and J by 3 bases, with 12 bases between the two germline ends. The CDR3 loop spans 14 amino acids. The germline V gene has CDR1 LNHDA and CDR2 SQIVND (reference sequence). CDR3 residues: CASRETGANQPQHF. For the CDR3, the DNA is TGTGCCAGTAGAGAAACAGGCGCCAATCAGCCCCAGCATTTT.

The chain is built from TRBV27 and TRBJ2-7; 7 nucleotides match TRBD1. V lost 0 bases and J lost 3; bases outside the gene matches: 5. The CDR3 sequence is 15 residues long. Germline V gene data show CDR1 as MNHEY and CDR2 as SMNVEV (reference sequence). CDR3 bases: TGTGCCAGCAGTTTATCGGCCAGGGGGATCTACGAGCAGTACTTC. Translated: CASSLSARGIYEQYF.

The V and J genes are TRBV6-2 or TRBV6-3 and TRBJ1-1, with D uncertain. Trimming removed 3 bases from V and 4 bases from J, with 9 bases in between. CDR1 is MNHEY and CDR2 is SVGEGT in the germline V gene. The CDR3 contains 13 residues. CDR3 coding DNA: TGTGCCAGCAGTTATTTTCGCAGCACTGAAGCTTTCTTT. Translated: CASSYFRSTEAFF.

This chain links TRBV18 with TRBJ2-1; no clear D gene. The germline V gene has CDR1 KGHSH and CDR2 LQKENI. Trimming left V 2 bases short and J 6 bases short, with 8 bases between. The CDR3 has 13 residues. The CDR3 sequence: CASSPGQSNEQFF. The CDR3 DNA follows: TGTGCCAGCTCACCAGGGCAGTCCAATGAGCAGTTCTTC.

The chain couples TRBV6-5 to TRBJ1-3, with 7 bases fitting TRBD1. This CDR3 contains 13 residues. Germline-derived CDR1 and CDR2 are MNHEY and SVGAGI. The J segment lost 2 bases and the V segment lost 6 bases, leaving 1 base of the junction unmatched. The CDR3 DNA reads TGTGCCAGCAGCGACAGGGCTGGAAACACCATATATTTT. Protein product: CASSDRAGNTIYF.

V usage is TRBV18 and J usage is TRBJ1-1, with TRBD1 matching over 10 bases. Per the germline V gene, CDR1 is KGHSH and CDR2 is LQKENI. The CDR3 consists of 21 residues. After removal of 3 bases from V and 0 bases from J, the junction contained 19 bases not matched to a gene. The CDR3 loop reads CASSPQKWYFRDRGMNTEAFF. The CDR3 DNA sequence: TGTGCCAGCTCACCCCAGAAGTGGTACTTCCGGGACAGGGGTATGAACACTGAAGCTTTCTTT.

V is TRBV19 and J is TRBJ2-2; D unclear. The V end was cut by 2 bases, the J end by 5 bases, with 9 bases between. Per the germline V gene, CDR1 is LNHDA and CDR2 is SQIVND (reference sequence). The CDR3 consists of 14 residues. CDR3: CASSIYSLTGELFF. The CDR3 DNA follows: TGTGCCAGTAGTATATACAGTCTGACCGGGGAGCTGTTTTTT.

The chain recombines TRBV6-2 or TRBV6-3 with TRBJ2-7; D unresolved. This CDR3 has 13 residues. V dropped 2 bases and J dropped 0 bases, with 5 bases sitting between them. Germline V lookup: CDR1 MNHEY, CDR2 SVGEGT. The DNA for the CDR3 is TGTGCCAGCAGTTACGCCTTCTCCTACGAGCAGTACTTC. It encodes CASSYAFSYEQYF.

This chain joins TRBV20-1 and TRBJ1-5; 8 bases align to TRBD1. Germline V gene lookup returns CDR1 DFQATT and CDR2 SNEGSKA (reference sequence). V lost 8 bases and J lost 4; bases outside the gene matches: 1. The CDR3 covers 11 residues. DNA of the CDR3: TGCAGTACAGGGGGGAATCAGCCCCAGCATTTT. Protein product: CSTGGNQPQHF.

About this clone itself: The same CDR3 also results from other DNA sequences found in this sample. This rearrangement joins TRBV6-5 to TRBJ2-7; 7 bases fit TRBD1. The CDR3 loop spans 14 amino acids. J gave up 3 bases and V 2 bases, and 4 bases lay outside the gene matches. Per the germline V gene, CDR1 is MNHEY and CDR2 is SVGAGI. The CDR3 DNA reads TGTGCCAGCAGTTACGGAGCAGGGGGCTACGAGCAGTACTTC. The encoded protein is CASSYGAGGYEQYF.

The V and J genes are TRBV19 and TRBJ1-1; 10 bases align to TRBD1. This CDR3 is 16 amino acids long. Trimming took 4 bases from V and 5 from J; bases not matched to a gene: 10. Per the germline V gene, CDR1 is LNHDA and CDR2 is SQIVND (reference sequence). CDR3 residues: CASSTRQGAKKTEAFF. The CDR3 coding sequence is TGTGCCAGTAGTACTAGACAGGGGGCGAAGAAGACTGAAGCTTTCTTT.

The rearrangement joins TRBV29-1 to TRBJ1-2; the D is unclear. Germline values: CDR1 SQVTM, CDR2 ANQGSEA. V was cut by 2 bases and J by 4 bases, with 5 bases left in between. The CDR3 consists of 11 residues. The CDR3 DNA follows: TGCAGCGTTGAATCGACCTATGGCTACACCTTC. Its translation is CSVESTYGYTF.